A selection of T cell receptor beta chains follows, all from one sample in a study of CD4+ T cells in melanoma. The table came from immunoSEQ multiplex PCR; TCRdb's copy has only in-frame clones and leaves some out. The sample comprises under 20,000 clones, 83% of which are singletons, and around 5.1% rests with the top ten. What was sequenced was cells from a culture (not recorded whether cultured in vitro). These receptor sequences come from a human donor with melanoma. The CDR3 runs from the conserved cysteine through the conserved F or W. D genes are given only for firm matches. Some rows mark clone size as missing; the rest say once, few, many or name a class of expanded clone.

CDR3 DNA | CDR3 protein | CDR3 length | D gene | J gene | clone size | V gene
TGTGCCAGCAGCTATCGACAAGGGAGCACAGATACGCAGTATTTT | CASSYRQGSTDTQYF | 15 | NA | TRBJ2-3 | once | TRBV7-9
TGTGCCAGTAGTTCCGGGACAGTGGGGACCTACGAGCAGTACTTC | CASSSGTVGTYEQYF | 15 | TRBD1 | TRBJ2-7 | NA | TRBV19
TGTGCCAGCAGCTTTGGCGACAGGGAGGGGGAAAAACTGTTTTTT | CASSFGDREGEKLFF | 15 | TRBD1 | TRBJ1-4 | few | TRBV7-9
TGTGCCAGCAGCGTATCCCCACAAACCTACGAGCAGTACTTC | CASSVSPQTYEQYF | 14 | NA | TRBJ2-7 | NA | TRBV9
TGTGCCAGCAGCCCTCGGAGGTTAGCCAAAAACATTCAGTACTTC | CASSPRRLAKNIQYF | 15 | NA | TRBJ2-4 | NA | TRBV7-2
TGTGCCAGCAGCCGAGGACAGGCAGCAACCGGGGAGCTGTTTTTT | CASSRGQAATGELFF | 15 | TRBD1 | TRBJ2-2 | NA | TRBV13
TGTGCCGTCCTGGGGGGGGGCGATGGCTACACCTTC | CAVLGGGDGYTF | 12 | NA | TRBJ1-2 | NA | TRBV19
TGTGCCAGCAGTCGTATAGCGGGGGGGATGAACACCGGGGAGCTGTTTTTT | CASSRIAGGMNTGELFF | 17 | TRBD2 | TRBJ2-2 | NA | TRBV7-9
TGTGCCAGCAGCCTGGCGGGGGGGACCTACGAGCAGTACTTC | CASSLAGGTYEQYF | 14 | TRBD2 | TRBJ2-7 | few | TRBV14
TGTGCCAGCAGCGTAGAGGGCGGGGGGGGCATTGAGCAGTTCTTC | CASSVEGGGGIEQFF | 15 | TRBD2 | TRBJ2-1 | NA | TRBV9
TGCAGCGTTGTGGGGGACTACTACACAGATACGCAGTATTTT | CSVVGDYYTDTQYF | 14 | TRBD2 | TRBJ2-3 | NA | TRBV29-1
TGCGCCAGCAGGGCGGCCTCCTACAATGAGCAGTTCTTC | CASRAASYNEQFF | 13 | NA | TRBJ2-1 | NA | TRBV5-1
TGTGCCAGCAGCTTAGGGGATTACGCCCCCCGGCAGTTCTTC | CASSLGDYAPRQFF | 14 | NA | TRBJ2-1 | NA | TRBV7-9
TGTGCAAGCTTCTTGGGACAGGGGAACACTGAAGCTTTCTTT | CASFLGQGNTEAFF | 14 | TRBD1 | TRBJ1-1 | NA | TRBV5-5
TGTGCCAGCAGTCTAGGGACGCTATATGGCTACACCTTC | CASSLGTLYGYTF | 13 | NA | TRBJ1-2 | NA | TRBV7-2
TGTGCCAGCAGCTTAAGTCCGGGGACAGATACGCAGTATTTT | CASSLSPGTDTQYF | 14 | NA | TRBJ2-3 | NA | TRBV7-3
TGTGCCAGCAGTGAATCGGGACAGAATGAGCAGTTCTTC | CASSESGQNEQFF | 13 | TRBD1 | TRBJ2-1 | NA | TRBV6-1
TGTGCCAGCAACCTGGGGGGTCGGTATGGCTACACCTTC | CASNLGGRYGYTF | 13 | NA | TRBJ1-2 | medium-sized | TRBV5-4
TGTGCCAGTTCAACTCCGGACACCGGGGAGCTGTTTTTT | CASSTPDTGELFF | 13 | NA | TRBJ2-2 | NA | TRBV6-5
TGTGCCAGCAGTTTGAAGCCCGGGACAGGGCTGGGCGAAAACATTCAGTACTTC | CASSLKPGTGLGENIQYF | 18 | TRBD1 | TRBJ2-4 | NA | TRBV27
TGTGCCAGCAGCAGCCAGGGGGCTGGGCCCCAGTACTTC | CASSSQGAGPQYF | 13 | TRBD1 | TRBJ2-5 | NA | TRBV11-2
TGTGCCAGCAGCTTAGGGACCAGGGCCCTGAACACTGAAGCTTTCTTT | CASSLGTRALNTEAFF | 16 | NA | TRBJ1-1 | once | TRBV11-2
TGTGCCAGCAGTGAAGCCGTGGCATTCAGCTCCTACGAGCAGTACTTC | CASSEAVAFSSYEQYF | 16 | NA | TRBJ2-7 | NA | TRBV2
TGTGCCAGCAGTCGGGGACAGCAATACAATGAGCAGTTCTTC | CASSRGQQYNEQFF | 14 | TRBD1 | TRBJ2-1 | NA | TRBV5-6
TGCGCTACGTACGAGCAGTACTTC | CATYEQYF | 8 | NA | TRBJ2-7 | NA | TRBV10-2
TGTGCCAGCAGCTTATTGGGGCATGGGTCCTACAATGAGCAGTTCTTC | CASSLLGHGSYNEQFF | 16 | NA | TRBJ2-1 | NA | TRBV7-9
TGCAGCGTTGTCGGGCAGGGACGTGGCTACACCTTC | CSVVGQGRGYTF | 12 | NA | TRBJ1-2 | once | TRBV29-1